The clone carrying this T cell receptor beta chain was found a few times. The CDR3 sequence is 13 residues long. Germline V gene sequence: CDR1 ENHRY, CDR2 SYGVKD. The ends were cut back, 10 bases at V and 6 bases at J, with 19 bases in the middle. This specimen belongs to a study of T cells in Graves' hyperthyroidism and ophthalmopathy. It was RNA transcripts that yielded the amplified TCR beta CDR3 regions. Using the HTBI primer set, a first-round RT-PCR was run on the TCR CDR3. TCRdb independently ran MiXCR on the multiplex PCR reads; one entry per CDR3 protein. The sample has about 300,000 distinct CDR3 sequences, less than 20% seen once.

The gene calls are TRBV10-3 and TRBJ2-7, with a tentative D call TRBD1 (6 bases). The TCR was taken from a man aged 50-60 years with Graves' ophthalmopathy. Sequencing was carried out using blood. The CDR3 sequence: CATHRDLRGEQYF. The CDR3 DNA is TGTGCCACCCACAGGGACCTTCGGGGCGAGCAGTACTTC.